This T cell receptor (beta chain) was recorded in a study of cytomegalovirus exposure and HLA in healthy donors (dated by TCRdb to 2017 to 2019). Background for the entire study: According to a later analysis, the 120 validation repertoires were produced on the same platform as the 680 or so repertoires of the first cohort. Along with the approximately 670-subject first cohort, a separate validation cohort of around 120 different subjects was used. The study was designed to test whether signatures of past pathogen exposure could be identified by cataloging public T cell receptors. High-throughput TCR immunosequencing, statistical association of individual TCRs with disease status, and machine learning were combined to predict cytomegalovirus infection status.

V sheds 7 bases and J sheds 10 bases, leaving 20 bases between their ends. There are 14 amino acids in the CDR3, from cysteine to phenylalanine inclusive. Of all the DNA, just the CDR3 is kept, 42 bases in frame from base 1. CDR1 and CDR2 are read off the germline V gene as MNHNS and SASEGT. A word on this clone: There is no known antigen for this receptor. No base-level quality is on record; no much larger clone is a single base apart.

Beyond this particular receptor, the publication reports: Most TCR sequences were seen in very few donors, while some public TCRs were found in many individuals. A later analysis lacked HLA typing for the validation cohort, so it scored co-occurrence in that cohort across all 110 or so repertoires. Of the cluster scores, 85% to 95% were above 0 in a later analysis, which found that TCRs clustered in the first cohort also tended to co-occur in the 95 to 150 validation repertoires. In both the original and validation cohorts, the classifier was reported to diagnose cytomegalovirus status with high specificity and sensitivity. The study gave a list of around 170 TCR beta chains associated with cytomegalovirus. In vitro tests confirmed that three of the cytomegalovirus-associated TCR beta chains recognize cytomegalovirus antigens. It was suggested by the authors that the approach could potentially be generalized to other disease states and immunological phenotypes.

Separate from the approximately 690-subject first cohort, the validation cohort of roughly 130 subjects was the group to which the donors belonged. Receptor amplification or capture employed the immunoSEQ multiplex PCR assay. Under the source paper's analysis protocol: A statistical classification framework was developed to diagnose cytomegalovirus status using the catalog of TCR beta chain sequences. TCRdb stores this immuneACCESS table with in-frame sequences only. Part of the clones is absent; in the studies checked, under half of the shortfall reflects unresolved V genes, and no reason is known for the rest. V, J and clone size derive from that table, while D and trimming were established from the DNA sequence. This sample is represented by roughly 60,000 clones; 75% to 95% of them were singletons. The leading ten clones occupy approximately 2.1% of the sample.

The chain couples TRBV6-1 to TRBJ2-1, and the D gene may be TRBD2, 6 bases matching. Sequencing was performed on PBMCs. The clonotype was recovered from a young woman in good health and CMV-seronegative. The DNA sequence is given as TGTGCCAGCACCCCCGTAGGCGGGACGAGGGAGCAGTTCTTC. This yields the protein CASTPVGGTREQFF.